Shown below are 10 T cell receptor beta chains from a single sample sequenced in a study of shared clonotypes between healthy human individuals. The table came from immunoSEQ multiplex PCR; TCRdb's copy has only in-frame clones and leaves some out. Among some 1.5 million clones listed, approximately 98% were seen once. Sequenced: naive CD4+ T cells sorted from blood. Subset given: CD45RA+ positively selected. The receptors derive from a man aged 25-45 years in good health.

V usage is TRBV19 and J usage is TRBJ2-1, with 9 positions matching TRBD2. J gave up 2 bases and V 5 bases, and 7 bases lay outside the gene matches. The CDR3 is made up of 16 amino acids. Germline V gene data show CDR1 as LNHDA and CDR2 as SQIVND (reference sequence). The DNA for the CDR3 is TGTGCCAGTAGTTTAGCGGGAGATAATCCCTACAATGAGCAGTTCTTC. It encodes CASSLAGDNPYNEQFF.

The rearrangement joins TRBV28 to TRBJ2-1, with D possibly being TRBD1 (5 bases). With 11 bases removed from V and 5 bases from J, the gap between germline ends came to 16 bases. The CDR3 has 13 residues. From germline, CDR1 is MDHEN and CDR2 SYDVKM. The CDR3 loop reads CASLWSRDNEQFF. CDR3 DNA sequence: TGTGCCTCCCTGTGGAGCAGGGACAATGAGCAGTTCTTC.

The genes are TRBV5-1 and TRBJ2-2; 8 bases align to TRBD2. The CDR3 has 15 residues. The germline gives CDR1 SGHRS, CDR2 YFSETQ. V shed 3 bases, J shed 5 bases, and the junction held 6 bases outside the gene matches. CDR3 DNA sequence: TGCGCCAGCAGCTCCGAGCGGGAGAGGACCGGGGAGCTGTTTTTT. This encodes CASSSERERTGELFF. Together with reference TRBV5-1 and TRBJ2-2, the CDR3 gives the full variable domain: KAGVTQTPRYLIKTRGQQVTLSCSPISGHRSVSWYQQTPGQGLQFLFEYFSETQRNKGNFPGRFSGRQFSNSRSEMNVSTLELGDSALYLCASSSERERTGELFFGEGSRLTVL.

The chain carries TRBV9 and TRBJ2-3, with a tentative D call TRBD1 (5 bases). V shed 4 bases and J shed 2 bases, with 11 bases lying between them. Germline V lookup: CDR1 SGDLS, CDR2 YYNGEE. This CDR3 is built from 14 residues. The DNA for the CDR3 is TGTGCCAGCAGCCCTCGACAGTACACAGATACGCAGTATTTT. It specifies CASSPRQYTDTQYF. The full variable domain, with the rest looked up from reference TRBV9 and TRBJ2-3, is DSGVTQTPKHLITATGQRVTLRCSPRSGDLSVYWYQQSLDQGLQFLIQYYNGEERAKGNILERFSAQQFPDLHSELNLSSLELGDSALYFCASSPRQYTDTQYFGPGTRLTVL.

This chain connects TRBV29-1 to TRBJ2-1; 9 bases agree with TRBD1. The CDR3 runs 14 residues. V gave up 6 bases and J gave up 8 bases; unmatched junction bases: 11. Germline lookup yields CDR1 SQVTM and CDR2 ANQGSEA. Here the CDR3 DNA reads TGCAGCGTCGCTGTGGGGACAGGGTTTTATGAGCAGTTCTTC. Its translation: CSVAVGTGFYEQFF.

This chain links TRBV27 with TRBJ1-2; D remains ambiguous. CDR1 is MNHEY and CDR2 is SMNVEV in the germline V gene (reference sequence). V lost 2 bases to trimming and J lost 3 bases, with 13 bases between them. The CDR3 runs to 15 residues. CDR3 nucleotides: TGTGCCAGCAGTTTAGATGGCTTAGAGGACTATGGCTACACCTTC. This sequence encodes CASSLDGLEDYGYTF.

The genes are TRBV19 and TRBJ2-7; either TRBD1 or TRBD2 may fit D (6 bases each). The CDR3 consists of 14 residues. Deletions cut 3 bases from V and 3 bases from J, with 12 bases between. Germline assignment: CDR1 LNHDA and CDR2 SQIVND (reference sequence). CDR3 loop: CASSIARGDYEQYF. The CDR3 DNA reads TGTGCCAGTAGTATTGCTAGGGGGGACTACGAGCAGTACTTC.

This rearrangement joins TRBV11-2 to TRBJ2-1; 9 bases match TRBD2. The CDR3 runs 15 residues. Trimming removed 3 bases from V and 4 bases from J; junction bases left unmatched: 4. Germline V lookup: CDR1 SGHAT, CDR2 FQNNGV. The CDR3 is CASSFSAGGYNEQFF. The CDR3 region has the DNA TGTGCCAGCAGCTTTTCAGCGGGGGGATACAATGAGCAGTTCTTC.

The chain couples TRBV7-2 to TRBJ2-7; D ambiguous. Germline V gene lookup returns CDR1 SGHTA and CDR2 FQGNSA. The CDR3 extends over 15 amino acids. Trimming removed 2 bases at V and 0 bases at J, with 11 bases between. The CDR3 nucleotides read TGTGCCAGCAGCTTACTTGGGCAGAGCTCCTACGAGCAGTACTTC. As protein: CASSLLGQSSYEQYF.

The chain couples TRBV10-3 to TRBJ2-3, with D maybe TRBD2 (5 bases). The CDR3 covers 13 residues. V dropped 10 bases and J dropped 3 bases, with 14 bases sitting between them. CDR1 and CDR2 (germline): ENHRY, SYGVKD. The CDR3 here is CATRPRETDTQYF. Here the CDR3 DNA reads TGTGCCACCCGTCCCCGGGAAACAGATACGCAGTATTTT.